What follows are 26 T cell receptor beta chains derived from one specimen sequenced in a study of blood T cell repertoires in COVID-19. Here immunoSEQ multiplex PCR was the method, and the copy in TCRdb shows in-frame clones only, minus some. Of about 260,000 clones in the sample, approximately 88% were seen once. The sample was peripheral blood. The receptors derive from a human donor in a cohort sampled during active COVID-19.

The chain employs TRBV4-3 and TRBJ1-1, with 7 bases fitting TRBD1. The V gene end was trimmed by 3 bases and the J gene end by 1 base; junction bases not matched to a gene: 8. Germline V gene sequence: CDR1 LGHNA, CDR2 YSLEER. The CDR3 contains 16 residues. The CDR3 loop is CASSHPTGKRNTEAFF. The CDR3 bases are TGCGCCAGCAGCCACCCGACAGGGAAGAGGAACACTGAAGCTTTCTTT.

CDR3 sequence (DNA): TGTGCCAGCAGCTTGCCAACTAGCGGGAGAAGGGGGGCCAACGTCCTGACTTTC. Encoded protein: CASSLPTSGRRGANVLTF. The gene calls are TRBV5-4 and TRBJ2-6; 11 bases agree with TRBD2. The length of the CDR3 is 18 residues. Germline CDR1 reads SGHNT; CDR2 reads YYREEE (reference sequence). V shed 1 base, J shed 4 bases, and the junction held 7 bases outside the gene matches.

CDR3 DNA: TGTGCCAGCAGCCCGGGTGGTAGGGGGTGGTCCAATGAGCAGTTCTTC. Translating it yields CASSPGGRGWSNEQFF. The chain joins TRBV5-6 to TRBJ2-1, with D possibly TRBD1 on 6 matching bases. The CDR3 has 16 amino acids. Between the trimmed V and J ends, which lost 4 bases and 6 bases, there was a span of 20 bases. CDR1 is SGHDT, CDR2 YYEEEE, per germline. Full variable domain (remainder filled in from reference TRBV5-6 and TRBJ2-1): DAGVTQSPTHLIKTRGQQVTLRCSPKSGHDTVSWYQQALGQGPQFIFQYYEEEERQRGNFPDRFSGHQFPNYSSELNVNALLLGDSALYLCASSPGGRGWSNEQFFGPGTRLTVL.

The chain recombines TRBV12-2 with TRBJ2-3; the D segment call TRBD2 is taken from the table without a DNA check. TRBV12-2 is assigned pseudogene status. The CDR3 contains 20 residues. The CDR3 region has the DNA TGTGCAAGTCGCTTACGTCATCAGAGGGAGCGGGGGGATAACACAGATACGCAGTATTTT. Its translation: CASRLRHQRERGDNTDTQYF.

This chain joins TRBV27 and TRBJ1-4, with TRBD1 matching over 8 bases. CDR3 length: 13 amino acids. Germline trimming cut 6 bases from V and 9 bases from J; bases unmatched to any gene: 6. Germline V gene data show CDR1 as MNHEY and CDR2 as SMNVEV (reference sequence). CDR3 DNA: TGTGCCAGCAGAGGACAGGGTTTGCAAAAACTGTTTTTT. As protein: CASRGQGLQKLFF. The full variable domain, completed using reference TRBV27 and TRBJ1-4, is EAQVTQNPRYLITVTGKKLTVTCSQNMNHEYMSWYRQDPGLGLRQIYYSMNVEVTDKGDVPEGYKVSRKEKRNFPLILESPSPNQTSLYFCASRGQGLQKLFFGSGTQLSVL.

The CDR3: CASRGQGRYEQYF. CDR3 in DNA: TGTGCCAGTCGGGGACAGGGGAGGTACGAGCAGTACTTC. V gene TRBV5-4 combines with J gene TRBJ2-7; 10 bases map to TRBD1. This CDR3 has 13 amino acids. The V gene end was trimmed by 8 bases and the J gene end by 4 bases; junction bases not matched to a gene: 6. The V gene's germline CDR1 is SGHNT and CDR2 YYREEE (reference sequence).

J is TRBJ1-3 and V is TRBV4-3, with 9 nucleotides matching TRBD1. This CDR3 region has 20 residues. J lost 5 bases, V lost 1 base, and 18 bases had no gene match. Germline V gene lookup returns CDR1 LGHNA and CDR2 YSLEER. CDR3 sequence reads: CASSQGGNYRGLEGRNTIYF. Written as DNA, the CDR3 is TGCGCCAGCAGCCAAGGGGGGAACTACAGGGGGCTGGAGGGGAGAAACACCATATATTTT.

V usage is TRBV24-1 and J usage is TRBJ1-5; 7 bases line up with TRBD1. Germline V gives CDR1 KGHDR, CDR2 SFDVKD. The CDR3 runs 15 residues. Trimming removed 2 bases from V and 7 bases from J; junction bases left unmatched: 7. In DNA form, the CDR3 reads TGTGCCACCAGTGATTCTACAGGGGCGAGGCAGCCCCAGCATTTT. Translated: CATSDSTGARQPQHF.

This clone was seen repeatedly, ten times or more. The rearrangement links TRBV7-9 to TRBJ1-4, with 10 bases identical to TRBD1. The junction had 3 bases not matched to a gene; V was cut back by 0 bases and J by 5 bases. This CDR3 has 16 residues. The germline CDR1 and CDR2 sequences are SEHNR and FQNEAQ (reference sequence). The CDR3 region is CASSLAAGQGNEKLFF. Written as DNA, the CDR3 is TGTGCCAGCAGCTTAGCGGCGGGACAGGGGAATGAAAAACTGTTTTTT. The full variable domain, with the rest looked up from reference TRBV7-9 and TRBJ1-4, is DTGVSQNPRHKITKRGQNVTFRCDPISEHNRLYWYRQTLGQGPEFLTYFQNEAQLEKSRLLSDRFSAERPKGSFSTLEIQRTEQGDSAMYLCASSLAAGQGNEKLFFGSGTQLSVL.

This clone was observed a handful of times. This same CDR3 is encoded by further DNA sequences in the sample. This rearrangement joins TRBV4-3 to TRBJ2-7, with TRBD1 matching 7 bases. V lost 0 bases, J lost 2 bases, and 4 bases stayed unmatched. This CDR3 spans 15 amino acids. CDR1 is LGHNA and CDR2 is YSLEER in the germline V gene. CDR3 sequence (DNA): TGCGCCAGCAGCCAAGAAGGCCAGGGGGCCTACGAGCAGTACTTC. Translating gives CASSQEGQGAYEQYF.

The gene calls are TRBV6-5 and TRBJ2-1, with D hard to call. There are 14 residues in the CDR3. Trimming removed 6 bases at V and 7 bases at J, with 16 bases between. Germline-derived CDR1 and CDR2 are MNHEY and SVGAGI. The CDR3 here is CASSRDVGRNEQFF. The CDR3 DNA sequence: TGTGCCAGCAGCCGAGACGTTGGGCGTAATGAGCAGTTCTTC.

The V gene is TRBV28, the J gene TRBJ2-5, with a tentative D call TRBD2 (6 bases). Per the germline V gene, CDR1 is MDHEN and CDR2 is SYDVKM. The CDR3 is 13 residues long. Trimming removed 2 bases from V and 5 bases from J, with 9 bases in between. The CDR3 loop is CASSLRGRETQYF. The CDR3 coding sequence is TGTGCCAGCAGTTTACGGGGGAGGGAGACCCAGTACTTC. The full variable domain, completed using reference TRBV28 and TRBJ2-5, is DVKVTQSSRYLVKRTGEKVFLECVQDMDHENMFWYRQDPGLGLRLIYFSYDVKMKEKGDIPEGYSVSREKKERFSLILESASTNQTSMYLCASSLRGRETQYFGPGTRLLVL.

This rearrangement joins TRBV5-5 to TRBJ1-5; 11 bases are shared with TRBD1. J was trimmed by 6 bases and V by 2 bases; bases with no gene match: 4. The CDR3 has 15 amino acids. In germline, CDR1 is SGHKS, CDR2 YYEKEE (reference sequence). The CDR3 region is CASSLTGTGGQPQHF. CDR3 nucleotides: TGTGCCAGCAGCTTAACCGGGACAGGGGGTCAGCCCCAGCATTTT.

The chain carries TRBV4-3 and TRBJ2-3; the match to TRBD2 covers 14 bases. Germline lookup yields CDR1 LGHNA and CDR2 YSLEER. J gave up 2 bases and V 3 bases, and 10 bases lay outside the gene matches. The CDR3 consists of 19 residues. For the CDR3, the DNA is TGCGCCAGCAGCCACGGTGGACTAGCGGGAGGTACAAACACAGATACGCAGTATTTT. This translates into CASSHGGLAGGTNTDTQYF.

The chain uses TRBV28 and TRBJ1-1, with D hard to call. The V gene lost 3 bases and the J gene lost 2 bases, with 16 bases spanning the gap. Germline lookup yields CDR1 MDHEN and CDR2 SYDVKM. CDR3 size: 16 residues. The DNA for the CDR3 is TGTGCCAGCAGTTTCCCCAAGAGGGATCCCAACACTGAAGCTTTCTTT. Translation gives CASSFPKRDPNTEAFF. Complete variable domain (other parts from reference TRBV28 and TRBJ1-1): DVKVTQSSRYLVKRTGEKVFLECVQDMDHENMFWYRQDPGLGLRLIYFSYDVKMKEKGDIPEGYSVSREKKERFSLILESASTNQTSMYLCASSFPKRDPNTEAFFGQGTRLTVV.

V gene TRBV5-1 combines with J gene TRBJ1-2; 11 nucleotides match TRBD1. CDR1 is SGHRS, CDR2 YFSETQ, per germline. V lost 5 bases and J lost 6; bases outside the gene matches: 9. CDR3 length: 15 residues. In DNA form, the CDR3 reads TGCGCCAGCAGTTCTCTGGACAGGGGGCTCGATGGCTACACCTTC. Translated: CASSSLDRGLDGYTF.

The V gene is TRBV28, the J gene TRBJ2-7; D might be TRBD1 (6 bases). This CDR3 contains 15 residues. In germline, CDR1 is MDHEN, CDR2 SYDVKM. V lost 7 bases and J 2 bases, leaving 18 bases between the germline ends. The DNA of the CDR3 is TGTGCCAGCAATACAGGGATGGGGTTAGCCTACGAGCAGTACTTC. Its protein is CASNTGMGLAYEQYF.

The chain uses TRBV7-3 and TRBJ2-7; D may be TRBD2 (6 bases). CDR3 length: 19 residues. The germline V gene encodes CDR1 SGHTA and CDR2 FQGTGA. V lost 0 bases, J lost 2 bases, and 23 bases lay in between. CDR3 region: CASSLTPVMTGGIAYEQYF. CDR3 in DNA: TGTGCCAGCAGCTTAACTCCGGTAATGACGGGCGGGATAGCCTACGAGCAGTACTTC.

The chain employs TRBV7-3 and TRBJ2-3, with TRBD2 identical over 13 bases. Germline assignment: CDR1 SGHTA and CDR2 FQGTGA. CDR3 length: 16 amino acids. With 3 bases clipped from V and 3 bases from J, the junction kept 3 bases outside the gene matches. The CDR3, as DNA: TGTGCCAGCAGCTTTCGGGGACTAGCGGGGACAGATACGCAGTATTTT. Its translation is CASSFRGLAGTDTQYF.

The rearrangement joins TRBV28 to TRBJ1-5; D is unresolved. The germline V gene encodes CDR1 MDHEN and CDR2 SYDVKM. The V end was cut by 2 bases, the J end by 1 base, with 9 bases between. CDR3 size: 15 residues. The CDR3 DNA is TGTGCCAGCAGTTTAGGAGGGAGGAGCAATCAGCCCCAGCATTTT. Its protein product is CASSLGGRSNQPQHF.

The chain recombines TRBV7-8 with TRBJ2-3; TRBD2 agrees at 8 bases. V was clipped by 1 base and J by 2 bases; unmatched bases: 5. The CDR3 consists of 16 residues. CDR1 is SGHVS, CDR2 FQNEAQ, per germline. The CDR3 DNA reads as TGTGCCAGCAGCTTAGTGTCGGGGGGGACCACAGATACGCAGTATTTT. It translates to CASSLVSGGTTDTQYF.

The chain is built from TRBV11-3 and TRBJ2-3, with 9 bases aligning to TRBD2. The CDR3 is made up of 14 amino acids. Germline CDR1 SGHNT, CDR2 YENEEA. The junction had 4 bases not matched to a gene; V was cut back by 3 bases and J by 6 bases. In nucleotides, the CDR3 is TGTGCCAGCAGCTTGCGGGAGGGCCTTGATACGCAGTATTTT. Amino acids: CASSLREGLDTQYF.

There are a few counts of this clone. The V gene is TRBV4-3, the J gene TRBJ2-2; TRBD1 agrees at 7 bases. The CDR3 loop spans 19 amino acids. CDR1 LGHNA and CDR2 YSLEER come from the germline V gene. With V trimmed by 0 bases and J by 5 bases, 15 bases remained unmatched. DNA of the CDR3: TGCGCCAGCAGCCAAGAGAGCTGGTTACAGGGGTCAAGAACCGGGGAGCTGTTTTTT. Protein product: CASSQESWLQGSRTGELFF.

The rearrangement joins TRBV5-4 to TRBJ2-7; D perhaps matches TRBD1 (6 bases). Between the trimmed V and J ends, which lost 4 bases and 5 bases, there was a span of 19 bases. The germline V gene has CDR1 SGHNT and CDR2 YYREEE (reference sequence). The CDR3 runs 15 residues. The CDR3 DNA follows: TGTGCCAGCAGCCTGACAGGAGCTCTCAGGGACGAGCAGTACTTC. It translates to CASSLTGALRDEQYF.

The chain couples TRBV5-4 to TRBJ1-3; perhaps TRBD1 as D (6 bases). Trimming pared 4 bases from V and 2 bases from J, leaving 10 bases between. Germline values: CDR1 SGHNT, CDR2 YYREEE (reference sequence). This CDR3 is built from 14 residues. The CDR3 DNA follows: TGTGCCAGCAGCAAGGACAGCACTGGAAACACCATATATTTT. It specifies CASSKDSTGNTIYF.

The J gene is TRBJ1-2, the V gene TRBV6-6; 12 bases align to TRBD1. Germline CDR1 MNHNY, CDR2 SVGAGI (reference sequence). V was clipped by 8 bases and J by 2 bases; unmatched bases: 6. The CDR3 length is 15 residues. The CDR3 nucleotides are TGTGCCAGCTCCTCCGGGACAGGGGGCAACTATGGCTACACCTTC. This sequence encodes CASSSGTGGNYGYTF.